These 30 T cell receptor beta chains were all obtained from the same sample, sequenced in a study of circulating and synovial CD4+ cells in juvenile arthritis. This table comes from immunoSEQ multiplex PCR, and its TCRdb copy is limited to in-frame clones, with some not included. The profile shows roughly 2,000 clones, 75% to 95% of them singletons. Sequencing was carried out using HLA-DR+ CD4+ T cells from blood. As to subset: circulating pathogenic-like lymphocytes, sorted as HLA-DR+CD14-CD3+CD4+CD25low/- blood T cells. Source of these receptors: a human donor with juvenile idiopathic arthritis.

This chain connects TRBV6-5 to TRBJ1-2; no firm D call. V dropped 3 bases and J dropped 5 bases, with 19 bases sitting between them. This CDR3 contains 16 residues. Germline assignment: CDR1 MNHEY and CDR2 SVGAGI. The CDR3 region has the DNA TGTGCCAGCAGTTATAACCAAGACTCAATAAGATATGGCTACACCTTC. Residues: CASSYNQDSIRYGYTF.

The rearrangement uses TRBV27 and TRBJ2-7; 8 nucleotides line up with TRBD2. CDR1 is MNHEY, CDR2 SMNVEV, per germline (reference sequence). Trimming cost V 4 bases and J 0 bases; bases outside gene matches: 2. The CDR3 covers 14 residues. The DNA of the CDR3 is TGTGCCAGCAGTTCCAGCGGGAGCTCCTACGAGCAGTACTTC. Protein product: CASSSSGSSYEQYF.

This clone has only one observation. The J gene is TRBJ1-6, the V gene TRBV2; 8 bases fit TRBD1. The CDR3 covers 15 residues. V lost 6 bases to trimming and J lost 11 bases; unmatched junction nucleotides: 12. The germline gives CDR1 SNHLY, CDR2 FYNNEI. The CDR3 nucleotides read TGTGCCAGCAGCTCAGACAGGGGAGGTTTGGCACCCCTCCACTTT. It yields the protein CASSSDRGGLAPLHF. The variable domain in full, completed from reference TRBV2 and TRBJ1-6, reads EPEVTQTPSHQVTQMGQEVILRCVPISNHLYFYWYRQILGQKVEFLVSFYNNEISEKSEIFDDQFSVERPDGSNFTLKIRSTKLEDSAMYFCASSSDRGGLAPLHFGNGTRLTVT.

The rearrangement joins TRBV6-1 to TRBJ2-3, with D tentatively TRBD2 (7 bases). V lost 7 bases, J lost 2 bases, and 13 bases lay in between. The germline CDR1 and CDR2 sequences are MNHNS and SASEGT. The CDR3 runs 14 residues. In DNA, the CDR3 is TGTGCCAGCAAGAGGGGGGGGGTCACAGATACGCAGTATTTT. Its translation is CASKRGGVTDTQYF.

CDR3 residues: CASSVPLGQTYGYTF. Here the CDR3 DNA reads TGTGCCAGCAGCGTCCCTCTGGGACAGACCTATGGCTACACCTTC. This sequence joins TRBV28 and TRBJ1-2; 7 nucleotides agree with TRBD1. After removal of 6 bases from V and 4 bases from J, the junction contained 11 bases not matched to a gene. Germline lookup yields CDR1 MDHEN and CDR2 SYDVKM. The CDR3 runs to 15 residues.

The CDR3 sequence is CASSLEGRGRDQPQHF. CDR3 bases: TGTGCCAGCAGCTTAGAGGGCAGGGGACGGGATCAGCCCCAGCATTTT. The chain is built from TRBV7-2 and TRBJ1-5, with D maybe TRBD1 (6 bases). The CDR3 has 16 residues. V was cut by 1 base and J by 5 bases, with 15 bases left in between. Germline V gene sequence: CDR1 SGHTA, CDR2 FQGNSA.

The CDR3 DNA sequence: TGTGCCAGCAGCCAACTCGCCGGGACAGGGACTGGAAACACCATATATTTT. This encodes CASSQLAGTGTGNTIYF. The V and J genes are TRBV28 and TRBJ1-3; 9 positions agree with TRBD1. This CDR3 comprises 17 residues. Germline-derived CDR1 and CDR2 are MDHEN and SYDVKM. Trimming removed 6 bases from V and 2 bases from J; junction bases left unmatched: 11. Full variable domain (remainder filled in from reference TRBV28 and TRBJ1-3): DVKVTQSSRYLVKRTGEKVFLECVQDMDHENMFWYRQDPGLGLRLIYFSYDVKMKEKGDIPEGYSVSREKKERFSLILESASTNQTSMYLCASSQLAGTGTGNTIYFGEGSWLTVV.

The rearrangement links TRBV27 to TRBJ2-7; 9 bases match TRBD1. CDR3 length: 14 residues. V lost 6 bases to trimming and J lost 2 bases; unmatched junction nucleotides: 5. Germline CDR1 MNHEY, CDR2 SMNVEV (reference sequence). The CDR3: CASSSRDRAYEQYF. CDR3 in DNA: TGTGCCAGCAGCAGCCGGGACAGGGCCTACGAGCAGTACTTC.

The V gene is TRBV4-2, the J gene TRBJ2-1; D unclear. From germline, CDR1 is LGHNA and CDR2 YNFKEQ. The V end lost 0 bases, the J end lost 5 bases, and 11 bases lay between the germline ends. The CDR3 is made up of 15 amino acids. The CDR3 is CASSQEFKQHNEQFF. In DNA form, the CDR3 reads TGTGCCAGCAGCCAAGAATTCAAGCAACACAATGAGCAGTTCTTC.

On this clone itself: Distinct nucleotide sequences in the sample also encode this CDR3. The J gene is TRBJ1-4, the V gene TRBV27; D not certain. Germline values: CDR1 MNHEY, CDR2 SMNVEV (reference sequence). The length of the CDR3 is 13 residues. The V end was cut by 6 bases, the J end by 2 bases, with 7 bases between. This chain's CDR3 is CASRGATNEKLFF. The CDR3 DNA follows: TGTGCCAGCAGGGGAGCGACTAATGAAAAACTGTTTTTT. Full variable domain (missing parts from reference TRBV27 and TRBJ1-4): EAQVTQNPRYLITVTGKKLTVTCSQNMNHEYMSWYRQDPGLGLRQIYYSMNVEVTDKGDVPEGYKVSRKEKRNFPLILESPSPNQTSLYFCASRGATNEKLFFGSGTQLSVL.

The chain recombines TRBV27 with TRBJ2-5, with D possibly being TRBD2 (5 bases). The CDR3 is 15 residues long. Deletions cut 6 bases from V and 2 bases from J, with 16 bases between. The germline gives CDR1 MNHEY, CDR2 SMNVEV (reference sequence). CDR3 sequence (DNA): TGTGCCAGCAGATCCTCCTACGGGGTGCAAGAGACCCAGTACTTC. Amino acids: CASRSSYGVQETQYF.

The chain joins TRBV7-9 to TRBJ1-1, with a possible D match to TRBD1 (5 bases). The CDR3 has 15 residues. Germline lookup yields CDR1 SEHNR and CDR2 FQNEAQ (reference sequence). V was pared by 5 bases and J by 0 bases, with 13 bases between. As DNA, the CDR3 is TGTGCCAGCAGCCTACCAGGGATATTGAACACTGAAGCTTTCTTT. This encodes CASSLPGILNTEAFF.

This clone is a singleton in its sample. V is TRBV19 and J is TRBJ2-2; 7 positions agree with TRBD1. With 4 bases clipped from V and 6 bases from J, the junction kept 2 bases outside the gene matches. The CDR3 is made up of 13 amino acids. From germline, CDR1 is LNHDA and CDR2 SQIVND (reference sequence). For the CDR3, the DNA is TGTGCCAGTAGTACAACAGGGGCCGGGGAGCTGTTTTTT. Residues: CASSTTGAGELFF.

This clone was counted once. The chain employs TRBV7-2 and TRBJ1-2; perhaps TRBD1 as D (5 bases). The germline CDR1 and CDR2 sequences are SGHTA and FQGNSA. V was cut by 5 bases and J by 0 bases, with 13 bases left in between. CDR3 length equals 15 residues. Here the CDR3 reads CASSPRTTTNYGYTF. CDR3 nucleotides: TGTGCCAGCAGCCCCCGGACAACGACTAACTATGGCTACACCTTC.

This chain uses TRBV7-9 with TRBJ2-7; TRBD2 matches 8 bases. Unmatched junction bases numbered 7, after V lost 5 bases and J lost 4 bases. The CDR3 has 14 amino acids. Germline values: CDR1 SEHNR, CDR2 FQNEAQ (reference sequence). The chain's CDR3 is CASSPAGLAYEQYF. CDR3 DNA: TGTGCCAGCAGCCCCGCCGGACTAGCATACGAGCAGTACTTC.

The chain combines TRBV30 with TRBJ1-2, with 7 bases that match TRBD1. This CDR3 comprises 13 residues. Per germline, CDR1 GTSNPN and CDR2 SVGIG (reference sequence). V lost 0 bases, J lost 8 bases, and 6 bases stayed unmatched. The CDR3, as DNA: TGTGCCTGGAGTGTACGGGCAGGGGGGGGCTACACCTTC. It translates to CAWSVRAGGGYTF.

This rearrangement joins TRBV5-1 to TRBJ2-3, with D possibly being TRBD2 (5 bases). Trimming left V 0 bases short and J 4 bases short, with 15 bases between. The CDR3 extends over 16 amino acids. From germline, CDR1 is SGHRS and CDR2 YFSETQ. This CDR3 reads CASSLGPTSPADTQYF. The CDR3 bases are TGCGCCAGCAGCTTGGGGCCAACTAGTCCCGCAGATACGCAGTATTTT.

The chain employs TRBV11-2 and TRBJ1-2, with D maybe TRBD1 (6 bases). The V and J ends lost 5 bases and 8 bases respectively, with 18 bases between them. The CDR3 is 14 amino acids. CDR1 and CDR2 from the germline V gene are SGHAT and FQNNGV. CDR3 DNA sequence: TGTGCCAGCAGCCCTTATTACACAGGGATCGGCTACACCTTC. This translates into CASSPYYTGIGYTF.

V is TRBV28 and J is TRBJ1-6, with 10 bases lining up with TRBD1. This CDR3 has 15 amino acids. The ends lost 10 bases at V and 5 bases at J; junction bases unmatched: 8. Germline-derived CDR1 and CDR2 are MDHEN and SYDVKM. The CDR3 loop reads CATPGTGEDNSPLHF. Here the CDR3 DNA reads TGTGCCACTCCCGGGACAGGGGAGGATAATTCACCCCTCCACTTT.

The chain employs TRBV4-2 and TRBJ1-2, with 8 bases matching TRBD1. This CDR3 contains 15 residues. CDR1 and CDR2 from the germline V gene are LGHNA and YNFKEQ. The trim removed 2 bases at V and 1 base at J, leaving 3 bases unmatched. This CDR3 reads CASSQTDRGNYGYTF. The DNA for the CDR3 is TGTGCCAGCAGCCAAACAGACAGGGGTAACTATGGCTACACCTTC.

The chain uses TRBV2 and TRBJ2-5; 8 bases map to TRBD1. CDR1 and CDR2 from the germline V gene are SNHLY and FYNNEI. The trim removed 4 bases at V and 5 bases at J, leaving 9 bases unmatched. The CDR3 extends over 15 amino acids. The CDR3 loop reads CASSGLPGGGETQYF. The DNA for the CDR3 is TGTGCCAGCAGTGGCCTACCAGGGGGCGGGGAGACCCAGTACTTC.

The CDR3: CASSESTANTEAFF. CDR3 DNA: TGCGCCAGCAGTGAGTCAACAGCGAACACTGAAGCTTTCTTT. The chain links TRBV10-2 to TRBJ1-1; the D is unclear. V dropped 0 bases and J dropped 1 base, with 6 bases sitting between them. Germline-derived CDR1 and CDR2 are WSHSY and SAAADI. The CDR3 contains 14 residues.

This rearrangement joins TRBV27 to TRBJ1-4, with unresolved D. This CDR3 spans 15 amino acids. V was shortened by 0 bases and J by 5 bases, with 10 bases between the two germline ends. The germline V gene encodes CDR1 MNHEY and CDR2 SMNVEV (reference sequence). DNA for the CDR3: TGTGCCAGCAGTTTATCGCGAATGAGGAATGAAAAACTGTTTTTT. Encoded protein: CASSLSRMRNEKLFF. Full variable domain (remainder filled in from reference TRBV27 and TRBJ1-4): EAQVTQNPRYLITVTGKKLTVTCSQNMNHEYMSWYRQDPGLGLRQIYYSMNVEVTDKGDVPEGYKVSRKEKRNFPLILESPSPNQTSLYFCASSLSRMRNEKLFFGSGTQLSVL.

The table lists this clone with a count of one. The rearrangement joins TRBV28 to TRBJ1-1; D might be TRBD1 (5 bases). Trimming cost V 4 bases and J 1 base, with 16 bases left between them. This CDR3 is built from 16 residues. Germline CDR1 MDHEN, CDR2 SYDVKM. The CDR3 nucleotides read TGTGCCAGCAGTTGGGGGGGGGTAAGAAGGAACACTGAAGCTTTCTTT. Amino acids: CASSWGGVRRNTEAFF.

This clone appeared a single time. The V and J genes are TRBV29-1 and TRBJ2-1; TRBD2 matches 7 bases. Germline assignment: CDR1 SQVTM and CDR2 ANQGSEA. The trim removed 0 bases at V and 1 base at J, leaving 12 bases unmatched. CDR3 length: 18 amino acids. This CDR3 is CSVEEPVRRELSYNEQFF. The CDR3 nucleotides are TGCAGCGTTGAAGAACCGGTAAGGCGGGAGCTGTCCTACAATGAGCAGTTCTTC.

The chain joins TRBV28 to TRBJ2-5, with 9 bases that match TRBD1. The CDR3 contains 14 residues. Trimming at V came to 5 bases and at J to 1 base, leaving 2 bases not matched to a gene. Germline assignment: CDR1 MDHEN and CDR2 SYDVKM. The CDR3 region is CASSIQGAQETQYF. DNA of the CDR3: TGTGCCAGCAGTATACAGGGGGCCCAAGAGACCCAGTACTTC.

The V gene is TRBV6-5, the J gene TRBJ1-5; D is unresolved. This CDR3 is 15 amino acids long. V was clipped by 0 bases and J by 4 bases, with 10 bases between them. CDR1 MNHEY and CDR2 SVGAGI come from the germline V gene. The CDR3 loop is CASSYSALPNQPQHF. The CDR3, as DNA: TGTGCCAGCAGTTACTCAGCTCTCCCTAATCAGCCCCAGCATTTT.

J is TRBJ2-5 and V is TRBV30; 12 bases are shared with TRBD2. Trimming took 4 bases from V and 1 from J; bases not matched to a gene: 1. This CDR3 contains 14 residues. Germline V lookup: CDR1 GTSNPN, CDR2 SVGIG (reference sequence). This CDR3 is CAWTSGGAQETQYF. CDR3 DNA: TGTGCCTGGACTAGCGGGGGGGCCCAAGAGACCCAGTACTTC.

The chain couples TRBV28 to TRBJ1-1, with D possibly being TRBD1 (5 bases). V was clipped by 8 bases and J by 1 base, with 14 bases between them. CDR3 length equals 14 residues. Germline CDR1 reads MDHEN; CDR2 reads SYDVKM. The CDR3 protein is CASGSGLRNTEAFF. As DNA, the CDR3 is TGTGCCAGCGGTTCAGGGCTGAGGAACACTGAAGCTTTCTTT.

This chain uses TRBV12-5 with TRBJ1-2; 8 positions agree with TRBD1. This CDR3 has 16 residues. From germline, CDR1 is LGHNT and CDR2 FRNRAP. V shed 0 bases, J shed 7 bases, and the junction held 10 bases outside the gene matches. The chain's CDR3 is CASGLVLGQGAFGYTF. DNA of the CDR3: TGTGCTAGTGGTTTGGTACTTGGCCAGGGGGCCTTTGGCTACACCTTC. Using reference TRBV12-5 and TRBJ1-2 for the parts outside the CDR3, the full variable domain is DARVTQTPRHKVTEMGQEVTMRCQPILGHNTVFWYRQTMMQGLELLAYFRNRAPLDDSGMPKDRFSAEMPDATLATLKIQPSEPRDSAVYFCASGLVLGQGAFGYTFGSGTRLTVV.